This entry describes one TCR beta chain. The data were produced by immunoSEQ multiplex PCR, yet TCRdb's version contains in-frame clones alone and is incomplete. The repertoire holds 98,000 or so clones, with about 88% as singletons. V dropped 1 base and J dropped 11 bases, with 14 bases sitting between them. Germline V CDR1 and CDR2: LGHDT, YNNKEL (reference sequence). There are 13 residues in the CDR3. This sample was taken from a study of control samples from healthy donors and cancer patients. The source material was blood. The source is a woman aged 65 to 85 in good health. The J gene is TRBJ2-5, the V gene TRBV3-1 (or the pseudogene TRBV3-2), with D perhaps TRBD2 (6 bases). In nucleotides, the CDR3 is TGTGCCAGCAGCCAAGGGGGACTCCTTTTTCAGTACTTC. This translates into CASSQGGLLFQYF.